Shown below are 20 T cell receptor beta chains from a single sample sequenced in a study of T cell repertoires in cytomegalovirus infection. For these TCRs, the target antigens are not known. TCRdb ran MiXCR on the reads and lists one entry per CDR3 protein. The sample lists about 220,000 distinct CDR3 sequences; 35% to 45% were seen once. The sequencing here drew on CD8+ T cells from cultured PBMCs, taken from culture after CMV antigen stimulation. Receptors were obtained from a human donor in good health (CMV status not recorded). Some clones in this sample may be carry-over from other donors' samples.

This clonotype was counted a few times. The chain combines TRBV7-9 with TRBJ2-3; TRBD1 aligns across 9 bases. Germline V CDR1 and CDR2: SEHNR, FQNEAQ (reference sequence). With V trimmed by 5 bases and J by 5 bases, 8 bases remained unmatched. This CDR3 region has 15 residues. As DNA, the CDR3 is TGTGCCAGCAGCCCCGTCGGACAGGGGAAAGATACGCAGTATTTT. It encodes CASSPVGQGKDTQYF.

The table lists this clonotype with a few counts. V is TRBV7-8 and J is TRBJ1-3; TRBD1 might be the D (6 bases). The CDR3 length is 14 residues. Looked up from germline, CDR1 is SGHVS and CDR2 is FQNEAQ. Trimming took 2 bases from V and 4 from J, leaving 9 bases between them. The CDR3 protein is CASSLSGGGNTIYF. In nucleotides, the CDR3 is TGTGCCAGCAGCTTATCTGGGGGCGGAAACACCATATATTTT.

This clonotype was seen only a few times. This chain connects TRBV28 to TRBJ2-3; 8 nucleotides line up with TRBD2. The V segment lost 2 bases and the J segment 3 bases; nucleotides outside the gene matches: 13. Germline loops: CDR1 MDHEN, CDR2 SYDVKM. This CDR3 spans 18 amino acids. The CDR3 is CASSLRASGHYLTDTQYF. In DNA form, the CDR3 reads TGTGCCAGCAGTTTAAGGGCTAGCGGGCATTACTTGACAGATACGCAGTATTTT.

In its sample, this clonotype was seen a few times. The CDR3 region is CASTLEGNTEAFF. The DNA of the CDR3 is TGTGCCAGCACCTTGGAGGGAAATACTGAAGCTTTCTTT. The chain links TRBV7-9 to TRBJ1-1, with D uncertain. Trimming removed 7 bases at V and 5 bases at J, with 14 bases between. The CDR3 is 13 amino acids. Germline-derived CDR1 and CDR2 are SEHNR and FQNEAQ (reference sequence).

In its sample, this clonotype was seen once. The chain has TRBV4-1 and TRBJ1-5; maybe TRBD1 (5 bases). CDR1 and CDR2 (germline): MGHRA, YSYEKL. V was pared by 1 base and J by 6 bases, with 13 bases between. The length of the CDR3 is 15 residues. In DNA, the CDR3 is TGCGCCAGCAGCCAAGTAAGGCAGGGAGGTCAGCCCCAGCATTTT. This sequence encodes CASSQVRQGGQPQHF.

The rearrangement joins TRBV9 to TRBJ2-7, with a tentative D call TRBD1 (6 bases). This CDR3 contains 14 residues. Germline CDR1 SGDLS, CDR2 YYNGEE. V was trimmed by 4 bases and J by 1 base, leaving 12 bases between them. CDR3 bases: TGTGCCAGCAGCTCCCGGACAGCGTCCTACGAGCAGTACTTC. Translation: CASSSRTASYEQYF.

The CDR3 region is CASSPGQVNQPQHF. The CDR3 DNA is TGTGCCAGCAGCCCGGGACAGGTTAATCAGCCCCAGCATTTT. The J gene is TRBJ1-5, the V gene TRBV7-9; TRBD1 agrees at 8 bases. CDR1 and CDR2 (germline): SEHNR, FQNEAQ (reference sequence). Trimming at V came to 5 bases and at J to 4 bases, leaving 4 bases not matched to a gene. This CDR3 has 14 amino acids.

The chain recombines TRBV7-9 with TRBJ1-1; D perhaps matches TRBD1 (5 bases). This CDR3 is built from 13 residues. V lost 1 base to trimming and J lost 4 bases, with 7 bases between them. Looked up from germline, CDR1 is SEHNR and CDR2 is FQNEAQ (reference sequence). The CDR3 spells CASSLGTITEAFF. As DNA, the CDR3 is TGTGCCAGCAGCTTAGGGACAATCACTGAAGCTTTCTTT.

This CDR3 reads CASSLDGTKEQFF. The CDR3 region has the DNA TGTGCCAGCAGCTTAGATGGGACTAAAGAGCAGTTCTTC. The chain recombines TRBV11-2 with TRBJ2-1; 7 bases fit TRBD2. This CDR3 spans 13 amino acids. Germline V gene data show CDR1 as SGHAT and CDR2 as FQNNGV. V lost 0 bases, J lost 10 bases, and 3 bases stayed unmatched.

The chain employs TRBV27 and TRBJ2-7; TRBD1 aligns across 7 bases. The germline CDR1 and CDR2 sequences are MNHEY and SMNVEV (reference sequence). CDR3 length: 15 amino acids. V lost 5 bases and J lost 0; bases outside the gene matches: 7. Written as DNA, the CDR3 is TGTGCCAGCAGTCCCCTGGACAGGTACTCCTACGAGCAGTACTTC. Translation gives CASSPLDRYSYEQYF.

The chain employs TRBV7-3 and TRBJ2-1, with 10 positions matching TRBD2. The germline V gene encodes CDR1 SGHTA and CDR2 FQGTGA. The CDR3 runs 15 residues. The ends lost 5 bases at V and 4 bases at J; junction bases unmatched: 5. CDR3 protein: CASSTTSGAYNEQFF. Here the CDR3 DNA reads TGTGCCAGCAGCACAACTAGCGGGGCGTACAATGAGCAGTTCTTC.

The CDR3 region has the DNA TGTGCCAGCGGGGGGACAGGGTTAAAAGTTCTGTACTTC. It encodes CASGGTGLKVLYF. The rearrangement links TRBV27 to TRBJ2-7; 9 nucleotides match TRBD1. The CDR3 runs 13 residues. In germline, CDR1 is MNHEY, CDR2 SMNVEV (reference sequence). V shed 8 bases and J 12 bases; nucleotides not matched to a gene: 14.

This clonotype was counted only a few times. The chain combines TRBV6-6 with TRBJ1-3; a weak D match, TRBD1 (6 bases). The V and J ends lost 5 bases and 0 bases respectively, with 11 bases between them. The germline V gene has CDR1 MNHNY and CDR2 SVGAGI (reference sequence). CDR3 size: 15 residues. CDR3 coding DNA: TGTGCCAGCAGTCGCAGGGGCTCCTCTGGAAACACCATATATTTT. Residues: CASSRRGSSGNTIYF.

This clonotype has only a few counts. The CDR3 DNA reads as TGTGCCAGCAGCCCCTTAGCGGGAGGTCCAGAGACCCAGTACTTC. This sequence encodes CASSPLAGGPETQYF. This rearrangement joins TRBV14 to TRBJ2-5; the match to TRBD2 covers 10 bases. The CDR3 totals 15 residues. V shed 4 bases and J 4 bases; nucleotides not matched to a gene: 6. Germline V gene sequence: CDR1 SGHDN, CDR2 FVKESK. Drawing the rest from reference TRBV14 and TRBJ2-5, the complete variable domain is EAGVTQFPSHSVIEKGQTVTLRCDPISGHDNLYWYRRVMGKEIKFLLHFVKESKQDESGMPNNRFLAERTGGTYSTLKVQPAELEDSGVYFCASSPLAGGPETQYFGPGTRLLVL.

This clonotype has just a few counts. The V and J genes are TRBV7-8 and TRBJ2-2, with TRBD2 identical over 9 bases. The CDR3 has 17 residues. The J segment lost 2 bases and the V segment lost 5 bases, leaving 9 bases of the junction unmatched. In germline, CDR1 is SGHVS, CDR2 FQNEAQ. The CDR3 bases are TGTGCCAGCAGCCGCGCTCTAGCGGGAAATAACACCGGGGAGCTGTTTTTT. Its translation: CASSRALAGNNTGELFF.

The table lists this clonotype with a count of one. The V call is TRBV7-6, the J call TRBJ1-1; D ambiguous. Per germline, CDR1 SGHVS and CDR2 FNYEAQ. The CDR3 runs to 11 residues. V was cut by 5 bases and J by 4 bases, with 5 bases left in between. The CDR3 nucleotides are TGTGCCAGCAGCGAAGTCACTGAAGCTTTCTTT. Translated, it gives CASSEVTEAFF.

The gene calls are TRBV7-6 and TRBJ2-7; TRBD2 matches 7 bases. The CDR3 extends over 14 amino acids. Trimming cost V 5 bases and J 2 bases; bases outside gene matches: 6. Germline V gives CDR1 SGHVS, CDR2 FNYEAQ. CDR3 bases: TGTGCCAGCAGCGGCGGACTAGTGGCCTACGAGCAGTACTTC. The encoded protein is CASSGGLVAYEQYF.

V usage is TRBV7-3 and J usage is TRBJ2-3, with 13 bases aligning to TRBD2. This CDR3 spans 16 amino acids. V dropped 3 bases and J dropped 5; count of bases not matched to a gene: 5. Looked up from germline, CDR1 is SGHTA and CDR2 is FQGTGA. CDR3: CASSLGLAGLIDTQYF. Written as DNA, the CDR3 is TGTGCCAGCAGCTTGGGACTAGCGGGACTAATAGATACGCAGTATTTT.

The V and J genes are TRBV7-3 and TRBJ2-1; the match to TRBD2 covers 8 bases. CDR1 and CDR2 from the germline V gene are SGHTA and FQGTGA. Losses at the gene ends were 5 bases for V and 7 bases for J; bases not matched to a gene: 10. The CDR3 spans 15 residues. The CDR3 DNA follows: TGTGCCAGCAGCCCCGCAGCGGGAGCTGAAAATGAGCAGTTCTTC. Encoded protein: CASSPAAGAENEQFF.

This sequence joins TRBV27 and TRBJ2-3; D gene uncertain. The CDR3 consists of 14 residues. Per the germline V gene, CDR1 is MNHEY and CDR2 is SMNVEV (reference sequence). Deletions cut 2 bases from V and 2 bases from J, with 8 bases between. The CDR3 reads CASSLGWVTDTQYF. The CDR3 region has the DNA TGTGCCAGCAGTTTAGGGTGGGTCACAGATACGCAGTATTTT.